The 21 T cell receptor beta chains reported below all come from one sample, sequenced in a study of blood T cell repertoires in COVID-19. Libraries were prepared by immunoSEQ multiplex PCR; TCRdb keeps only in-frame clonotypes and omits some of them. The sample carries about 130,000 clones, about 80% recorded once. Material: peripheral blood. The receptors derive from a woman between 50 and 59 years old with acute or convalescent COVID-19.

The J gene is TRBJ1-5, the V gene TRBV19, with 8 bases aligning to TRBD1. The CDR3 covers 18 residues. The germline CDR1 and CDR2 sequences are LNHDA and SQIVND (reference sequence). Unmatched junction bases numbered 13, after V lost 5 bases and J lost 1 base. The CDR3 sequence: CASSSFVGTGGSNQPQHF. The CDR3 bases are TGTGCCAGTAGTTCCTTCGTAGGTACAGGGGGAAGCAATCAGCCCCAGCATTTT.

The rearrangement links TRBV12-3 or TRBV12-4 to TRBJ1-2; maybe TRBD1 (5 bases). Trimming left V 7 bases short and J 8 bases short, with 17 bases between. This CDR3 spans 13 amino acids. The CDR3 protein is CASIEWGSGGYTF. CDR3 DNA sequence: TGTGCCAGCATAGAGTGGGGCTCTGGCGGCTACACCTTC.

J is TRBJ2-6 and V is TRBV18; perhaps TRBD2 as D (6 bases). Germline-derived CDR1 and CDR2 are KGHSH and LQKENI. The CDR3 is 19 amino acids. V was trimmed by 0 bases and J by 1 base, leaving 16 bases between them. CDR3 sequence: CASSPPIGQGLSGANVLTF. Here the CDR3 DNA reads TGTGCCAGCTCACCACCGATTGGCCAGGGACTTTCTGGGGCCAACGTCCTGACTTTC.

V and J are TRBV5-1 and TRBJ2-7; TRBD1 agrees at 9 bases. Germline V CDR1 and CDR2: SGHRS, YFSETQ. V lost 0 bases, J lost 6 bases, and 1 base stayed unmatched. The CDR3 has 13 residues. CDR3 protein: CASSLDRGPEQYF. The CDR3, as DNA: TGCGCCAGCAGCTTGGACAGGGGGCCCGAGCAGTACTTC.

V is TRBV19 and J is TRBJ1-2, with 8 nucleotides matching TRBD1. Germline CDR1 and CDR2: LNHDA and SQIVND (reference sequence). This CDR3 is built from 17 residues. V lost 7 bases, J lost 4 bases, and 17 bases stayed unmatched. CDR3 sequence reads: CASTLETGAASVYGYTF. The DNA for the CDR3 is TGTGCCAGTACGCTGGAGACAGGGGCTGCCTCCGTCTATGGCTACACCTTC.

This clone was counted at least ten times. A read error may produce the germline difference seen at one junction end. CDR3 protein: CASSQSGELRIF. CDR3 DNA sequence: TGTGCCAGCAGCCAATCCGGGGAGCTTCGTATCTTC. The V and J genes are TRBV14 and TRBJ2-7, with D possibly matching TRBD2 (5 bases). The germline gives CDR1 SGHDN, CDR2 FVKESK. This CDR3 is built from 12 residues.

This clone was counted between two and nine times. The genes are TRBV6-5 and TRBJ1-4; 10 bases match TRBD1. The V gene end was trimmed by 6 bases and the J gene end by 8 bases; junction bases not matched to a gene: 6. The CDR3 spans 14 residues. From germline, CDR1 is MNHEY and CDR2 SVGAGI. The CDR3: CASRGDRGMEKLFF. The CDR3 region has the DNA TGTGCCAGCAGGGGGGACAGGGGAATGGAAAAACTGTTTTTT.

The chain couples TRBV12-3 or TRBV12-4 to TRBJ1-4; D gene ambiguous. The V gene lost 5 bases and the J gene lost 6 bases, with 7 bases spanning the gap. The CDR3 spans 12 residues. CDR3 in DNA: TGTGCCAGCAGTACTACGTATGAAAAACTGTTTTTT. It is translated as CASSTTYEKLFF.

The V and J genes are TRBV9 and TRBJ1-2, with 9 bases matching TRBD1. J lost 0 bases, V lost 3 bases, and 3 bases had no gene match. Per germline, CDR1 SGDLS and CDR2 YYNGEE. The CDR3 totals 15 residues. The CDR3 is CASSGQGGANYGYTF. In DNA form, the CDR3 reads TGTGCCAGCAGCGGACAGGGGGGAGCTAACTATGGCTACACCTTC.

V and J are TRBV18 and TRBJ1-1, with 8 nucleotides matching TRBD1. The V gene end was trimmed by 3 bases and the J gene end by 5 bases; junction bases not matched to a gene: 8. The CDR3 is 15 amino acids. In germline, CDR1 is KGHSH, CDR2 LQKENI. This chain's CDR3 is CASSPQTGVNTEAFF. In nucleotides, the CDR3 is TGTGCCAGCTCACCTCAGACAGGGGTAAATACTGAAGCTTTCTTT.

V gene TRBV19 combines with J gene TRBJ2-5, with 8 nucleotides matching TRBD2. Germline loops: CDR1 LNHDA, CDR2 SQIVND (reference sequence). The CDR3 extends over 13 amino acids. V lost 6 bases to trimming and J lost 5 bases; unmatched junction nucleotides: 5. The CDR3 is CASSLTGGETQYF. The DNA for the CDR3 is TGTGCCAGTAGCCTAACGGGGGGGGAGACCCAGTACTTC.

The rearrangement links TRBV6-5 to TRBJ1-4, with 7 nucleotides matching TRBD1. V lost 2 bases and J lost 4; bases outside the gene matches: 4. Germline values: CDR1 MNHEY, CDR2 SVGAGI. CDR3 length equals 15 residues. In DNA, the CDR3 is TGTGCCAGCAGTTACCGGGGACAGAGTAATGAAAAACTGTTTTTT. It is translated as CASSYRGQSNEKLFF.

The chain joins TRBV7-2 to TRBJ1-4, with TRBD1 matching 9 bases. Trimming took 2 bases from V and 11 from J; bases not matched to a gene: 15. The CDR3 runs 17 residues. The V gene's germline CDR1 is SGHTA and CDR2 FQGNSA. CDR3 amino acids: CASSLLFAGQGISKLFF. In DNA form, the CDR3 reads TGTGCCAGCAGCTTATTATTCGCCGGACAGGGGATTAGTAAACTGTTTTTT. The complete variable domain, with remaining parts taken from reference TRBV7-2 and TRBJ1-4, reads GAGVSQSPSNKVTEKGKDVELRCDPISGHTALYWYRQSLGQGLEFLIYFQGNSAPDKSGLPSDRFSAERTGGSVSTLTIQRTQQEDSAVYLCASSLLFAGQGISKLFFGSGTQLSVL.

CDR3: CASSVSGGWGLQHF. The CDR3 DNA follows: TGTGCCAGCAGTGTTTCAGGGGGATGGGGTCTACAGCATTTT. The rearrangement links TRBV2 to TRBJ1-5; 7 nucleotides line up with TRBD1. The CDR3 length is 14 residues. Trimming removed 4 bases from V and 13 bases from J; junction bases left unmatched: 13. Germline V gene lookup returns CDR1 SNHLY and CDR2 FYNNEI.

The J gene is TRBJ2-2, the V gene TRBV10-3; 7 positions match TRBD1. The V gene's germline CDR1 is ENHRY and CDR2 SYGVKD. Unmatched junction bases numbered 3, after V lost 2 bases and J lost 0 bases. The CDR3 sequence is 16 residues long. Here the CDR3 reads CAISEQGTANTGELFF. The CDR3 DNA follows: TGTGCCATCAGTGAGCAAGGGACAGCGAACACCGGGGAGCTGTTTTTT.

The gene calls are TRBV6-6 and TRBJ2-1, with a weak D call TRBD1 (5 bases). The CDR3 runs to 14 residues. Trimming shortened V by 5 bases and J by 6 bases, and 14 bases separated the two germline ends. The germline gives CDR1 MNHNY, CDR2 SVGAGI (reference sequence). CDR3 loop: CASSPRQRFNEQFF. CDR3 coding DNA: TGTGCCAGCAGTCCCCGACAGAGATTCAATGAGCAGTTCTTC.

This sequence joins TRBV18 and TRBJ1-4; the D gene is possibly TRBD1 (6 bases). This CDR3 contains 14 residues. CDR1 and CDR2 (germline): KGHSH, LQKENI. Trimming stripped 8 bases from V and 8 bases from J, with 18 bases between. CDR3 in DNA: TGTGCCAGCGCTGAACGGGGGGCTCAAGAAAAACTGTTTTTT. Its translation is CASAERGAQEKLFF.

This clone was seen a few times. This chain joins TRBV3-1 (or the pseudogene TRBV3-2) and TRBJ1-1; D remains ambiguous. The germline V and J ends were trimmed by 1 base and 4 bases, with 10 bases remaining between them. The length of the CDR3 is 14 residues. Germline V gives CDR1 LGHDT, CDR2 YNNKEL (reference sequence). The CDR3 DNA reads as TGTGCCAGCAGCCAAGGGTGGGCTTCCACTGAAGCTTTCTTT. Its translation is CASSQGWASTEAFF.

The CDR3 DNA sequence: TGTGCCAGCAGCCGTGACAGGGACACCGGGGAGCTGTTTTTT. It is translated as CASSRDRDTGELFF. This sequence joins TRBV14 and TRBJ2-2; TRBD1 aligns across 7 bases. CDR1 is SGHDN and CDR2 is FVKESK in the germline V gene. This CDR3 is built from 14 residues. Germline trimming cut 4 bases from V and 3 bases from J; bases unmatched to any gene: 2.

The table lists this clone with a count of one. The J gene is TRBJ2-5, the V gene TRBV19, with 8 positions matching TRBD2. CDR3 length: 14 amino acids. V shed 3 bases, J shed 2 bases, and the junction held 2 bases outside the gene matches. Germline CDR1 and CDR2: LNHDA and SQIVND (reference sequence). DNA for the CDR3: TGTGCCAGTAGTATCGGGGGGGGACAAGAGACCCAGTACTTC. Residues: CASSIGGGQETQYF.

V and J are TRBV7-6 and TRBJ2-6; D is perhaps TRBD1 (5 bases). Germline assignment: CDR1 SGHVS and CDR2 FNYEAQ. Trimming took 5 bases from V and 6 from J, leaving 14 bases between them. This CDR3 comprises 15 residues. CDR3 in amino acids: CASSVQASEANVLTF. The CDR3 DNA reads TGTGCCAGCAGCGTACAGGCGAGCGAGGCCAACGTCCTGACTTTC.